This TCR beta chain was documented in a study of Graves' ophthalmopathy and Graves' hyperthyroidism. Study-level information: At the time of initial diagnosis and before any treatment, peripheral blood was collected. Study-wide results and caveats: Ophthalmopathy could be told apart from stable hyperthyroidism by a 13-signature model (approximately 90% sensitivity, approximately 81% specificity).

For repertoire sequencing, the TCR beta CDR3 regions were amplified from RNA transcripts. In the first round, RT-PCR was carried out with HTBI primers, and a multiplex PCR formed the second round. Via MiXCR, TCRdb re-called the multiplex PCR reads, giving one row per CDR3 protein. Among roughly 480,000 distinct CDR3 sequences, approximately 15% were seen once, and the ten largest hold roughly 9.8%. The germline V gene encodes CDR1 SNHLY and CDR2 FYNNEI. This CDR3 is 14 amino acids long. The V gene lost 7 bases and the J gene lost 5 bases, with 15 bases spanning the gap. Many counts were recorded for this clonotype. What it recognizes is unknown.

This chain uses TRBV2 with TRBJ1-5; the D gene is possibly TRBD1 (5 bases). This receptor was taken from a woman in her thirties with Graves' ophthalmopathy. The source material was blood. In nucleotides, the CDR3 is TGTGCCAGCACCCCGGGGAGGGGTCATCAGCCCCAGCATTTT. Translating it yields CASTPGRGHQPQHF.